The rows below give T cell receptor beta chains drawn from one sample of a study of T cell responses to AZD1222 COVID-19 vaccine. TCRdb's copy holds only in-frame clones and misses some; the assay was immunoSEQ multiplex PCR. This repertoire shows around 180,000 clones, about 86% found once; its top ten account for more than 0.4%. The source material was peripheral blood, sampled on day 0 of AZD1222 vaccination. Receptors originate from an adult in good health. The CDR3 runs from the conserved cysteine through the conserved F or W. The order of the fields is V gene, CDR3 protein.

V gene: TRBV5-1; CDR3 protein: CASSFDGQPNQPQHF
V gene: TRBV3-1/TRBV3-2; CDR3 protein: CASSLRTGMENTIYF
V gene: TRBV19; CDR3 protein: CASRGTGINTEAFF
V gene: TRBV9; CDR3 protein: CASSRPLSGENEQFF
V gene: TRBV11-2; CDR3 protein: CASSQEGRSGYTQYF
V gene: TRBV3-1/TRBV3-2; CDR3 protein: CANPGARRGFCNSPLHF
V gene: TRBV27; CDR3 protein: CASSSGTGQLFF
V gene: TRBV11-2; CDR3 protein: CASSLGTGPYEQYF
V gene: TRBV10-3; CDR3 protein: CAISEGTSGTGELFF
V gene: TRBV27; CDR3 protein: CASYSRDRGDEQYF
V gene: TRBV7-2; CDR3 protein: CASSLDPVENIQYF
V gene: TRBV12-3/TRBV12-4; CDR3 protein: CASSLSRSEAFF
V gene: TRBV19; CDR3 protein: CASSIKPSGEQYF
V gene: TRBV4-2; CDR3 protein: CASSQDVTTGRNQPQHF
V gene: TRBV19; CDR3 protein: CASSILAGGRGEQFF
V gene: TRBV7-6; CDR3 protein: CASSPPRGLAVRTQYF
V gene: TRBV6-5; CDR3 protein: CASSVGGAVTGELFF
V gene: TRBV7-3; CDR3 protein: CASSQQGGPYEQYF
V gene: TRBV15; CDR3 protein: CATSPVPGLAGGPNYNEQFF
V gene: TRBV28; CDR3 protein: CASSLETQPFTDTQYF
V gene: TRBV15; CDR3 protein: CATSRDLGEVGINYGYTF
V gene: TRBV28; CDR3 protein: CASSLSGNTIYF
V gene: TRBV28; CDR3 protein: CASNRDRSYSNQPQHF
V gene: TRBV30; CDR3 protein: CAWSVRRQQPQHF